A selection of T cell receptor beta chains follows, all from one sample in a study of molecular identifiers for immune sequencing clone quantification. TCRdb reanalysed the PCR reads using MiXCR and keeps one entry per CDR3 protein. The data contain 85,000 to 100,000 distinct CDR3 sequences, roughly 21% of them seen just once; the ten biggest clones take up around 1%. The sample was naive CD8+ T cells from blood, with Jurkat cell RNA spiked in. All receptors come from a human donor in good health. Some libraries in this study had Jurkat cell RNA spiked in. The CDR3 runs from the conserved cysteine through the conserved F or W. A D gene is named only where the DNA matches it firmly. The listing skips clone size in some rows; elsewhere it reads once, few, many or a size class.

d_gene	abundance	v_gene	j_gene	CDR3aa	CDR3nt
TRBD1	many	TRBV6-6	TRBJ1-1	CASSEHRGYPEAFF	TGTGCCAGCAGTGAACACAGGGGATACCCTGAAGCTTTCTTT
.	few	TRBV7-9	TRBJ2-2	CASTTRTGELFF	TGTGCCAGCACCACCCGCACCGGGGAGCTGTTTTTT
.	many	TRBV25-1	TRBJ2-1	CASSETAKGGDEQFF	TGTGCCAGCAGTGAAACGGCGAAAGGAGGCGATGAGCAGTTCTTC
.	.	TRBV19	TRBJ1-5	CASMLGTLSNQPQHF	TGTGCCAGTATGCTCGGGACACTAAGCAATCAGCCCCAGCATTTT
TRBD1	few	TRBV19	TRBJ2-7	CATPGTGSVYEQYF	TGTGCCACCCCAGGGACAGGGAGCGTCTACGAGCAGTACTTC
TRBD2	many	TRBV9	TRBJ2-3	CASSEYGRVGTDTQYF	TGTGCCAGCAGCGAGTACGGGAGGGTGGGCACAGATACGCAGTATTTT
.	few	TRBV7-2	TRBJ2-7	CASSPQISYEQYF	TGTGCCAGCAGCCCCCAAATCTCCTACGAGCAGTACTTC
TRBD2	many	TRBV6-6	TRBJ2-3	CASSYSILSGGHMDTQYF	TGTGCCAGCAGTTACTCGATCCTTAGCGGGGGACACATGGATACGCAGTATTTT
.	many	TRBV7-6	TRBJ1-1	CASSLGGGGNTEAFF	TGTGCCAGCAGCTTAGGGGGGGGAGGGAACACTGAAGCTTTCTTT
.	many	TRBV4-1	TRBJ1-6	CASSQASQYDYNSPLHF	TGCGCCAGCAGCCAAGCGAGCCAGTATGACTATAATTCACCCCTCCACTTT